These 2 T cell receptor beta chains were all obtained from the same sample, sequenced in a study of human T cells and chemical hapten exposure. Via MiXCR, TCRdb re-called the RACE reads, giving one row per CDR3 protein. The sample contains some 82,000 distinct CDR3 sequences, 6% to 8.5% of which appear only once. Documented time point: patch test 2, 6 weeks after DPC sensitization. As to treatment: therapeutic diphenylcyclopropenone sensitization with weekly scalp DPC. The material was whole blood, obtained in connection with sensitization to the hapten diphenylcyclopropenone (DPC). Source of these receptors: a woman aged 30 to 39 with alopecia areata. Some clones in this sample may be carry-over from other donors' samples.

This clonotype turned up a few times. The gene calls are TRBV20-1 and TRBJ1-4, with TRBD1 matching over 11 bases. Germline trimming cut 5 bases from V and 7 bases from J; bases unmatched to any gene: 6. Germline CDR1 and CDR2: DFQATT and SNEGSKA (reference sequence). The CDR3 is 14 amino acids. The DNA for the CDR3 is TGCAGTGCTGAAGGACAGGGGGCAGTTGAAAAACTGTTTTTT. Its protein product is CSAEGQGAVEKLFF.

This clonotype showed up just a few times. The chain couples TRBV2 to TRBJ1-5; TRBD1 agrees at 11 bases. The length of the CDR3 is 15 residues. Trimming took 7 bases from V and 6 from J; bases not matched to a gene: 8. Germline V CDR1 and CDR2: SNHLY, FYNNEI. CDR3 sequence reads: CASMRDRGSSQPQHF. CDR3 DNA sequence: TGTGCCAGCATGAGGGACAGGGGGTCCTCTCAGCCCCAGCATTTT.